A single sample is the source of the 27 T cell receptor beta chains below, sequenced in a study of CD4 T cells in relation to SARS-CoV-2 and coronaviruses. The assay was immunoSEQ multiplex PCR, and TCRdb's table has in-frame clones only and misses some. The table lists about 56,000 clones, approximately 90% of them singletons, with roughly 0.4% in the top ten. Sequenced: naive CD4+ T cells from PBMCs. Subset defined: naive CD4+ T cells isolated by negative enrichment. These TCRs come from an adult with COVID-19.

CDR3 amino acids: CAISESKESTEAFF. The CDR3 DNA follows: TGTGCCATCAGTGAGTCTAAAGAATCCACTGAAGCTTTCTTT. V usage is TRBV10-3 and J usage is TRBJ1-1; unclear D gene. This CDR3 has 14 amino acids. Trimming took off 0 bases at V and 4 bases at J, with 9 bases between the two ends. CDR1 is ENHRY, CDR2 SYGVKD, per germline.

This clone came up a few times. CDR3 loop: CASSLEGGREAFF. CDR3 DNA: TGTGCCAGCAGCTTAGAAGGGGGACGGGAAGCTTTCTTT. This chain links TRBV7-9 with TRBJ1-1; D may be TRBD1 (6 bases). V was trimmed by 1 base and J by 8 bases, leaving 11 bases between them. CDR3 length: 13 amino acids. Germline values: CDR1 SEHNR, CDR2 FQNEAQ (reference sequence).

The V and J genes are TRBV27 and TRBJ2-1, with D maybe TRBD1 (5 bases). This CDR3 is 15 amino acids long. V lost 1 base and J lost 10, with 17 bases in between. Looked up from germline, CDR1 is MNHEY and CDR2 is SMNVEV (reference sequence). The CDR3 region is CASSLFSLKGKEQFF. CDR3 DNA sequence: TGTGCCAGCAGTTTATTTAGTTTGAAGGGGAAGGAGCAGTTCTTC.

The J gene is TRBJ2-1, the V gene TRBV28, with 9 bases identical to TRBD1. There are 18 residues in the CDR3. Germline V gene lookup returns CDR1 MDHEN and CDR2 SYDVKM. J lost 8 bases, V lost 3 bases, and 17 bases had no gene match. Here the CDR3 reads CASSFGPSKQGAQDEQFF. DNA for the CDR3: TGTGCCAGCAGTTTTGGCCCTTCTAAACAGGGGGCTCAGGATGAGCAGTTCTTC.

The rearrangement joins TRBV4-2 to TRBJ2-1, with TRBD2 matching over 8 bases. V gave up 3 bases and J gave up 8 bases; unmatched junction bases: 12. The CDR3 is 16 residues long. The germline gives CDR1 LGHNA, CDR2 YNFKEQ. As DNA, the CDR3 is TGTGCCAGCAGCCAGCCCACCGGGACTAGTCGGGATGAGCAGTTCTTC. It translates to CASSQPTGTSRDEQFF.

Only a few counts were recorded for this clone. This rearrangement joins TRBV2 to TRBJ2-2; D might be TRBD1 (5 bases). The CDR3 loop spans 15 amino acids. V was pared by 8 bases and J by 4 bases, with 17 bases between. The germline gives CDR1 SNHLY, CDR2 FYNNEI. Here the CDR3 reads CASDPTGMATGELFF. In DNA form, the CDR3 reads TGTGCCAGCGACCCTACAGGAATGGCCACCGGGGAGCTGTTTTTT.

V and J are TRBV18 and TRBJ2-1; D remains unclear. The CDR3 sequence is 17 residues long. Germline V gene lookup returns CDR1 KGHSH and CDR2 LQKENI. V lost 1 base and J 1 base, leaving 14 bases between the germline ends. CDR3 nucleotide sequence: TGTGCCAGCTCACCACTGACGGAAGGGTTTTCCTACAATGAGCAGTTCTTC. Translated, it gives CASSPLTEGFSYNEQFF.

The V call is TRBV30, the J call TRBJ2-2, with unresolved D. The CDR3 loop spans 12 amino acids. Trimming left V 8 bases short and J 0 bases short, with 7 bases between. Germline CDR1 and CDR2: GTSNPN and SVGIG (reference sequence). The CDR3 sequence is CAGLTNTGELFF. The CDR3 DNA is TGTGCCGGGCTTACGAACACCGGGGAGCTGTTTTTT.

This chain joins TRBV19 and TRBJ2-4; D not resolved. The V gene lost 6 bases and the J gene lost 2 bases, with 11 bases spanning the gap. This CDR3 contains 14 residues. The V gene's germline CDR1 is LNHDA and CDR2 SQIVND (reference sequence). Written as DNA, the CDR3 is TGTGCCAGTAGCCCCGACACCACCAAAAACATTCAGTACTTC. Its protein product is CASSPDTTKNIQYF.

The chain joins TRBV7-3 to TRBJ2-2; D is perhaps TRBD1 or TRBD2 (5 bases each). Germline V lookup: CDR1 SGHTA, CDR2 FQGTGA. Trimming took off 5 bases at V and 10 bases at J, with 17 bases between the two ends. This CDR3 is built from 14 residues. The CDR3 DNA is TGTGCCAGCAGCCCGAATCGCCAGGGAGCGGAGCTGTTTTTT. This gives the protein CASSPNRQGAELFF.

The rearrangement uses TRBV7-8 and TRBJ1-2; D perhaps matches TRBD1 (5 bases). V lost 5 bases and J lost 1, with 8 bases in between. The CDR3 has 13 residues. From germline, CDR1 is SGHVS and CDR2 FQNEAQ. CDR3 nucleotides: TGTGCCAGCAGCCCCAGGGTTAACTATGGCTACACCTTC. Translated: CASSPRVNYGYTF.

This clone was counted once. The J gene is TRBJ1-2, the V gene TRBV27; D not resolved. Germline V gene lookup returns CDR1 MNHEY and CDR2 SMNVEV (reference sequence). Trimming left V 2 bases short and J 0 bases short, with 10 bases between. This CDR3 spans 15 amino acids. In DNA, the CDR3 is TGTGCCAGCAGTTTAATTTCCAGTCCTAACTATGGCTACACCTTC. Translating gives CASSLISSPNYGYTF.

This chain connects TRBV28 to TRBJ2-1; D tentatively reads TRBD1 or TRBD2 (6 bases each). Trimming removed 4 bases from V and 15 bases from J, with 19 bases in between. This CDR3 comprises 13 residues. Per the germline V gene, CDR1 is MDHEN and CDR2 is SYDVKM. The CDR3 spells CASSSWGAPLVFF. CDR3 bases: TGTGCCAGCAGTTCGTGGGGGGCCCCCCTGGTGTTCTTC.

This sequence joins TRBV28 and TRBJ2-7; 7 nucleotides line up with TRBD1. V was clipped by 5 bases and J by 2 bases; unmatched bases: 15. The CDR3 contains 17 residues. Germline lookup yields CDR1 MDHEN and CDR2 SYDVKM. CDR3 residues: CASSPPPGTAKPYEQYF. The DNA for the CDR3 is TGTGCCAGCAGTCCCCCTCCAGGGACAGCGAAACCCTACGAGCAGTACTTC.

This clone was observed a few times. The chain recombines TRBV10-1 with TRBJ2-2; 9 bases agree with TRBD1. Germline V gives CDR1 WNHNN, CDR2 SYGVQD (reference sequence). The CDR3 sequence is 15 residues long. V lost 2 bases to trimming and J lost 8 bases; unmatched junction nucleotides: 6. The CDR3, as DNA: TGCGCCAGCAGTGAGCAGGGACAGGGAGGTGGGGAGCTGTTTTTT. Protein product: CASSEQGQGGGELFF.

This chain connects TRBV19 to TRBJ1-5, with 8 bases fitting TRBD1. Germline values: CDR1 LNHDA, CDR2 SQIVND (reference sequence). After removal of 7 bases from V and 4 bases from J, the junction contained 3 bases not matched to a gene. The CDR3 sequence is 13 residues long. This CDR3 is CASNRGMNQPQHF. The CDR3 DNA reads TGTGCCAGTAACAGGGGGATGAATCAGCCCCAGCATTTT. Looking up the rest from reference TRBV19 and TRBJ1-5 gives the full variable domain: DGGITQSPKYLFRKEGQNVTLSCEQNLNHDAMYWYRQDPGQGLRLIYYSQIVNDFQKGDIAEGYSVSREKKESFPLTVTSAQKNPTAFYLCASNRGMNQPQHFGDGTRLSIL.

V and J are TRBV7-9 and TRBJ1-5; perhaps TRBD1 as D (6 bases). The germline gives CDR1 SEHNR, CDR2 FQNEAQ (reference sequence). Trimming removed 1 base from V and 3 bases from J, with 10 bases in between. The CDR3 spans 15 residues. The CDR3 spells CASSLGGGNNQPQHF. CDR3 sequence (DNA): TGTGCCAGCAGCTTAGGAGGGGGAAACAATCAGCCCCAGCATTTT.

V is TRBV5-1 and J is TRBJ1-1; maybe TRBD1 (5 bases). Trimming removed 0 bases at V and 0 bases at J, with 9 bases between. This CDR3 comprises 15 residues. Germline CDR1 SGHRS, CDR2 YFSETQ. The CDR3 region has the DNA TGCGCCAGCAGCTTGGCAGGGAGGATGAACACTGAAGCTTTCTTT. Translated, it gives CASSLAGRMNTEAFF. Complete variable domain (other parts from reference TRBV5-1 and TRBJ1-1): KAGVTQTPRYLIKTRGQQVTLSCSPISGHRSVSWYQQTPGQGLQFLFEYFSETQRNKGNFPGRFSGRQFSNSRSEMNVSTLELGDSALYLCASSLAGRMNTEAFFGQGTRLTVV.

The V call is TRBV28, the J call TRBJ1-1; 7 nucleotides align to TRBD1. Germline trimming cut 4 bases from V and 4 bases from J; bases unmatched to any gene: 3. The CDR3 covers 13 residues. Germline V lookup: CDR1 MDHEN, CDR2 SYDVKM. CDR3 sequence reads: CASSSRQGTEAFF. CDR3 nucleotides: TGTGCCAGCAGTTCCAGACAGGGCACTGAAGCTTTCTTT.

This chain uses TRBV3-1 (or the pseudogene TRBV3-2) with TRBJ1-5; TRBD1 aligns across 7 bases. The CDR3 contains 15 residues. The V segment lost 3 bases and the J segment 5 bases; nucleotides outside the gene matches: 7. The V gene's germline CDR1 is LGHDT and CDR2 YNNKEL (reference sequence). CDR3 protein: CASSQSRQGYQPQHF. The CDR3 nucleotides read TGTGCCAGCAGCCAGTCACGACAGGGTTATCAGCCCCAGCATTTT.

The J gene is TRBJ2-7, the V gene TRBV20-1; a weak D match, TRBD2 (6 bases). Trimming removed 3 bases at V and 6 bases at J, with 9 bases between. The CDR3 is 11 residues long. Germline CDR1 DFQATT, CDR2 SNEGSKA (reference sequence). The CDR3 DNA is TGCAGTGCTAGCGGGAGAGGCGAGCAGTACTTC. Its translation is CSASGRGEQYF.

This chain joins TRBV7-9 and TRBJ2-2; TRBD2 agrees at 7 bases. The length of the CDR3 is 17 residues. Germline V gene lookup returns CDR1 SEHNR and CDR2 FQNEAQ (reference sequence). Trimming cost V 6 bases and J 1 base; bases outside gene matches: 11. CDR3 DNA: TGTGCCAGCAGGCCAACCGGGACTAACCTGAACACCGGGGAGCTGTTTTTT. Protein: CASRPTGTNLNTGELFF.

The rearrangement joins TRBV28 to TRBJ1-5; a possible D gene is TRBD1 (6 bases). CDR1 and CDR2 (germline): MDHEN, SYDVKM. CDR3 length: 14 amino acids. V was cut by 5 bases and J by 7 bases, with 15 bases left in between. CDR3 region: CASSLTGAWQPQHF. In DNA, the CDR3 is TGTGCCAGCAGTCTAACGGGGGCTTGGCAGCCCCAGCATTTT.

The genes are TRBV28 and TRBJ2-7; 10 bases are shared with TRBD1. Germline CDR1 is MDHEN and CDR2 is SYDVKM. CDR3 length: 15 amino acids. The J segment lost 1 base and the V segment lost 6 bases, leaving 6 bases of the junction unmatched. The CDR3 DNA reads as TGTGCCAGCAGGAGCCGGACAGGGGGATCCTACGAGCAGTACTTC. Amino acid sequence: CASRSRTGGSYEQYF.

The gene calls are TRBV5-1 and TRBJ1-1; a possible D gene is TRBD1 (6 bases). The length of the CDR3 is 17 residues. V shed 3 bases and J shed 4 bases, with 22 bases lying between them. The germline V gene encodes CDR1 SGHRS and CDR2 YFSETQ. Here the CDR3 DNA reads TGCGCCAGCAGCTGGTGGTTTCGGGGGCGAGGAGTCACTGAAGCTTTCTTT. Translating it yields CASSWWFRGRGVTEAFF.

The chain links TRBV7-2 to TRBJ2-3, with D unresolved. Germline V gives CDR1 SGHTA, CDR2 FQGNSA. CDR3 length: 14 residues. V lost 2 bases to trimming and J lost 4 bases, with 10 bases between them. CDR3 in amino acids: CASSLSSAPDTQYF. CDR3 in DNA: TGTGCCAGCAGCTTATCGTCAGCTCCAGATACGCAGTATTTT.

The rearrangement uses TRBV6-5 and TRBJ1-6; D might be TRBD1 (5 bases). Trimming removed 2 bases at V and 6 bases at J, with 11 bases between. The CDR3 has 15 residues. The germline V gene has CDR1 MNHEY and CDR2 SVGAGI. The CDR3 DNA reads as TGTGCCAGCAGTTACCTTGGGGGGTTTAATTCACCCCTCCACTTT. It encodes CASSYLGGFNSPLHF.